The 3 T cell receptor beta chains given below trace back to one sample, sequenced in a study of cytomegalovirus exposure and HLA in healthy donors. This PCR relied on a set of 60 Vbeta primers and 13 Jbeta primers. Clones were sequenced by immunoSEQ multiplex PCR, and TCRdb holds only the in-frame ones, with some missing. The sample contains under 200,000 clones, about two thirds of which appear only once. Input material: PBMCs. The receptors shown here come from a woman aged 18 to 35 in good health and CMV-seropositive.

For the CDR3, the DNA is TGTGCCAGCAGTTTGACAGGGGGCTATGGCTACACCTTC. Its protein is CASSLTGGYGYTF. The V call is TRBV27, the J call TRBJ1-2; 9 bases are shared with TRBD1. This CDR3 has 13 amino acids. Trimming removed 3 bases from V and 4 bases from J; junction bases left unmatched: 0. Germline V lookup: CDR1 MNHEY, CDR2 SMNVEV (reference sequence).

The chain carries TRBV6-5 and TRBJ1-2, with D perhaps matching TRBD1 (5 bases). Trimming removed 6 bases from V and 7 bases from J, with 15 bases in between. This CDR3 region has 13 residues. Looked up from germline, CDR1 is MNHEY and CDR2 is SVGAGI. For the CDR3, the DNA is TGTGCCAGCAGCCGCACCCAGGGAGGTGGCTACACCTTC. Translating gives CASSRTQGGGYTF.

The chain joins TRBV18 to TRBJ2-7; D unclear. This CDR3 has 14 amino acids. V was cut by 0 bases and J by 0 bases, with 6 bases left in between. CDR1 KGHSH and CDR2 LQKENI come from the germline V gene. In DNA, the CDR3 is TGTGCCAGCTCACCACCGAACGGCTCCTACGAGCAGTACTTC. It is translated as CASSPPNGSYEQYF.